These T cell receptor beta chains were read from a single sample in a study of identical twins. TCRdb reprocessed the 5' RACE reads with MiXCR, giving one entry per CDR3 protein. This table holds 700,000 to 950,000 distinct CDR3 sequences, more than 9% found once. The same specimen was also included in a second study, on yellow fever vaccine responses in identical twins.

The sequenced material came from PBMCs. Receptors originate from a woman between 18 and 30 years old in good health. The CDR3 runs from the conserved cysteine through the conserved F or W. Fields, in order: V gene, D gene, J gene, clone size, CDR3 protein, CDR3 DNA. The D gene is left open where the match is weak. Clone size is shown for a subset of rows, as once, few, many or a class of expanded clone.

TRBV5-1	.	TRBJ2-4	few	CASSFLLRRPQAKNIQYF	TGCGCCAGCAGCTTTCTGCTTAGGCGACCGCAAGCCAAAAACATTCAGTACTTC
TRBV19	.	TRBJ1-2	few	CASTQQTANYGYTF	TGTGCCAGTACCCAACAAACCGCTAACTATGGCTACACCTTC
TRBV10-3	.	TRBJ1-1	.	CAISENRPLGAFF	TGTGCCATCAGTGAAAACAGACCCCTAGGTGCTTTCTTT
TRBV4-2	TRBD2	TRBJ2-3	.	CASSQEASGRVLGATDTQYF	TGTGCCAGCAGCCAAGAGGCTAGCGGGAGGGTTCTTGGTGCCACAGATACGCAGTATTTT
TRBV10-2	.	TRBJ1-5	.	CASSEAQGRQPQHF	TGCGCCAGCAGTGAAGCCCAGGGACGGCAGCCCCAGCATTTT
TRBV29-1	.	TRBJ2-2	few	CSVLADTANTGELFF	TGCAGCGTCCTTGCGGACACTGCGAACACCGGGGAGCTGTTTTTT
TRBV28	TRBD2	TRBJ2-1	.	CASSPGTRGYNEQFF	TGTGCCAGCAGCCCCGGGACTAGAGGGTACAATGAGCAGTTCTTC
TRBV20-1	.	TRBJ2-3	.	CSARTPGGTDTQYF	TGCAGTGCTAGGACTCCAGGCGGGACAGATACGCAGTATTTT
TRBV6-1	.	TRBJ1-5	.	CASMRELNQPQHF	TGTGCCAGCATGAGGGAACTAAATCAGCCCCAGCATTTT
TRBV15	TRBD2	TRBJ2-1	many	CATSTILAASYNEQFF	TGTGCCACCAGCACCATCCTAGCGGCCTCCTACAATGAGCAGTTCTTC
TRBV7-2	.	TRBJ1-1	few	CASSLDYGSTEAFF	TGTGCCAGCAGCTTAGACTACGGGAGCACTGAAGCTTTCTTT
TRBV21-1	.	TRBJ2-5	.	CASSKRGGGPETQYF	TGTGCCAGCAGCAAAAGGGGGGGGGGACCGGAGACCCAGTACTTC
TRBV3-1	.	TRBJ2-1	.	CASSHYAGLNEQFF	TGTGCCAGCAGCCATTATGCGGGACTCAATGAGCAGTTCTTC
TRBV5-1	.	TRBJ2-7	.	CASSSSFLRYEQYF	TGCGCCAGCAGCTCGTCCTTCCTCCGCTACGAGCAGTACTTC
TRBV5-1	.	TRBJ2-3	few	CAICSAALSHTQYF	TGCGCCATCTGCTCAGCGGCCTTGAGTCATACGCAGTATTTT
TRBV12-3/TRBV12-4	TRBD1	TRBJ1-4	few	CASSYNRGEKLFF	TGTGCCAGCAGCTACAACAGGGGGGAAAAACTGTTTTTT
TRBV7-9	.	TRBJ1-1	many	CASSKTVNTEAFF	TGTGCCAGCAGCAAAACCGTGAACACTGAAGCTTTCTTT
TRBV7-9	.	TRBJ1-2	.	CASSLGTGEFYGYTF	TGTGCCAGCAGCTTAGGCACAGGCGAATTCTATGGCTACACCTTC
TRBV12-3/TRBV12-4	.	TRBJ1-2	few	CASNSGSGYTF	TGTGCCAGCAACTCCGGGTCTGGCTACACCTTC
TRBV27	.	TRBJ2-1	.	CASTPRGERYNEQFF	TGTGCCAGCACCCCAAGAGGGGAGAGATACAATGAGCAGTTCTTC
TRBV11-3	.	TRBJ2-5	few	CASSLETGKRETQYF	TGTGCCAGCAGCTTGGAAACTGGCAAGAGGGAGACCCAGTACTTC
TRBV29-1	TRBD2	TRBJ2-3	.	CSVDERDGSDTQYF	TGCAGCGTTGATGAGCGGGATGGATCAGATACGCAGTATTTT
TRBV5-1	.	TRBJ1-4	many	CASSPSPNEKLFF	TGCGCCAGCAGCCCGAGTCCTAATGAAAAACTGTTTTTT
TRBV6-1	.	TRBJ2-1	.	CASRPPGPSRSDEQFF	TGTGCCAGCAGACCCCCTGGACCAAGCCGTTCGGATGAGCAGTTCTTC
TRBV6-5	.	TRBJ2-2	few	CASSYSFTGELFF	TGTGCCAGCAGTTACAGTTTCACCGGGGAGCTGTTTTTT
TRBV20-1	.	TRBJ2-5	.	CSARLTGTQYF	TGCAGTGCCCGCCTGACGGGGACCCAGTACTTC
TRBV6-5	.	TRBJ2-7	few	CASSYSSGNSGEQYF	TGTGCCAGCAGTTACTCCTCGGGCAATTCCGGTGAGCAGTACTTC
TRBV4-1	TRBD2	TRBJ2-1	.	CASSPTVAGDGYNEQFF	TGCGCCAGCAGCCCCACTGTGGCGGGAGACGGTTACAATGAGCAGTTCTTC
TRBV12-3/TRBV12-4	.	TRBJ1-1	.	CASSFKNGVGAFF	TGTGCCAGCAGTTTTAAAAACGGGGTCGGCGCTTTCTTT
TRBV20-1	.	TRBJ2-5	many	CSAREGIQETQYF	TGCAGTGCTAGAGAAGGGATCCAAGAGACCCAGTACTTC
TRBV4-1	TRBD1	TRBJ2-1	many	CASSPDRGYEQFF	TGCGCCAGCAGCCCCGACAGGGGATATGAGCAGTTCTTC
TRBV28	TRBD2	TRBJ2-1	few	CASSSSAPTSGSIHEQFF	TGTGCCAGCAGTTCCTCGGCCCCGACTAGCGGGAGTATACATGAGCAGTTCTTC
TRBV6-5	.	TRBJ1-6	many	CASTNPQGSGSPLHF	TGTGCCAGCACCAACCCCCAGGGGTCGGGTTCACCCCTCCACTTT
TRBV2	.	TRBJ2-2	few	CATQSVDSNTGELFF	TGTGCCACCCAGAGCGTGGATTCAAACACCGGGGAGCTGTTTTTT
TRBV20-1	TRBD1	TRBJ1-1	few	CSARGTGLSEAFF	TGCAGTGCTAGAGGGACAGGGCTTTCTGAAGCTTTCTTT
TRBV29-1	.	TRBJ2-1	few	CSVEITYNEQFF	TGCAGCGTTGAGATCACATACAATGAGCAGTTCTTC
TRBV20-1	TRBD2	TRBJ2-5	few	CSARRLAGSQETQYF	TGCAGTGCCAGAAGACTAGCGGGGTCCCAAGAGACCCAGTACTTC
TRBV5-1	TRBD2	TRBJ2-1	few	CASSLLAEKYNEQFF	TGCGCCAGCAGCTTGCTAGCGGAAAAGTACAATGAGCAGTTCTTC
TRBV6-5	TRBD1	TRBJ2-3	few	CASRPGQGWGTDTQYF	TGTGCCAGCAGACCGGGACAGGGGTGGGGCACAGATACGCAGTATTTT
TRBV6-1	TRBD2	TRBJ2-1	.	CASRPNSGADNEQFF	TGTGCCTCCCGTCCGAATAGCGGGGCGGACAATGAGCAGTTCTTC
TRBV7-8	.	TRBJ1-5	.	CASSPWPDSNQPQHF	TGTGCCAGCAGCCCCTGGCCAGATAGCAATCAGCCCCAGCATTTT
TRBV6-2/TRBV6-3	.	TRBJ2-1	few	CASSYSGVGSVVGAYNEQFF	TGTGCCAGCAGTTACTCGGGAGTCGGCTCCGTGGTGGGAGCCTACAATGAGCAGTTCTTC
TRBV10-3	TRBD1	TRBJ1-6	many	CAIHRGTDNSPLHF	TGTGCCATTCACCGCGGGACAGATAATTCACCCCTCCACTTT
TRBV7-9	TRBD2	TRBJ2-3	.	CASSLAVAGATDTQYF	TGTGCCAGCAGCTTAGCGGTAGCGGGGGCGACAGATACGCAGTATTTT
TRBV29-1	.	TRBJ2-7	few	CSIKRGNEQYF	TGCAGCATTAAGAGAGGGAACGAGCAGTACTTC
TRBV12-3/TRBV12-4	.	TRBJ1-3	many	CASTLRGSGNTIYF	TGTGCCAGCACCCTCAGGGGCTCTGGAAACACCATATATTTT
TRBV4-1	.	TRBJ2-1	once	CASSQEGRGRNEQFF	TGCGCCAGCAGCCAAGAGGGCAGGGGAAGGAATGAGCAGTTCTTC
TRBV6-4	TRBD2	TRBJ2-3	few	CASSELAGGRADTQYF	TGTGCCAGCAGTGAACTAGCGGGGGGCCGGGCAGATACGCAGTATTTT
TRBV9	.	TRBJ1-1	many	CASSVIGANTEAFF	TGTGCCAGCAGCGTAATCGGGGCGAACACTGAAGCTTTCTTT
TRBV2	.	TRBJ1-6	.	CASSEDRVNNSPLHF	TGTGCCAGCAGTGAAGACAGGGTGAACAATTCACCCCTCCACTTT
TRBV20-1	TRBD2	TRBJ2-7	few	CSASPGLAGADYEQYF	TGCAGTGCTAGTCCGGGACTAGCGGGAGCAGACTACGAGCAGTACTTC
TRBV6-2/TRBV6-3	.	TRBJ1-5	.	CASSYVPTNQPQHF	TGTGCCAGCAGTTACGTCCCGACGAATCAGCCCCAGCATTTT
TRBV5-1	TRBD1	TRBJ2-3	few	CASSLAGTGRPGTDTQYF	TGCGCCAGCAGCTTGGCTGGGACAGGCCGCCCCGGGACAGATACGCAGTATTTT
TRBV3-1	TRBD2	TRBJ2-7	.	CASSQDQSSGTSYEQYF	TGTGCCAGCAGCCAAGATCAAAGTAGCGGGACTTCCTACGAGCAGTACTTC
TRBV27	.	TRBJ1-6	.	CASSRRDTDSPLHF	TGTGCCAGCAGTCGCCGGGACACCGATTCACCCCTCCACTTT